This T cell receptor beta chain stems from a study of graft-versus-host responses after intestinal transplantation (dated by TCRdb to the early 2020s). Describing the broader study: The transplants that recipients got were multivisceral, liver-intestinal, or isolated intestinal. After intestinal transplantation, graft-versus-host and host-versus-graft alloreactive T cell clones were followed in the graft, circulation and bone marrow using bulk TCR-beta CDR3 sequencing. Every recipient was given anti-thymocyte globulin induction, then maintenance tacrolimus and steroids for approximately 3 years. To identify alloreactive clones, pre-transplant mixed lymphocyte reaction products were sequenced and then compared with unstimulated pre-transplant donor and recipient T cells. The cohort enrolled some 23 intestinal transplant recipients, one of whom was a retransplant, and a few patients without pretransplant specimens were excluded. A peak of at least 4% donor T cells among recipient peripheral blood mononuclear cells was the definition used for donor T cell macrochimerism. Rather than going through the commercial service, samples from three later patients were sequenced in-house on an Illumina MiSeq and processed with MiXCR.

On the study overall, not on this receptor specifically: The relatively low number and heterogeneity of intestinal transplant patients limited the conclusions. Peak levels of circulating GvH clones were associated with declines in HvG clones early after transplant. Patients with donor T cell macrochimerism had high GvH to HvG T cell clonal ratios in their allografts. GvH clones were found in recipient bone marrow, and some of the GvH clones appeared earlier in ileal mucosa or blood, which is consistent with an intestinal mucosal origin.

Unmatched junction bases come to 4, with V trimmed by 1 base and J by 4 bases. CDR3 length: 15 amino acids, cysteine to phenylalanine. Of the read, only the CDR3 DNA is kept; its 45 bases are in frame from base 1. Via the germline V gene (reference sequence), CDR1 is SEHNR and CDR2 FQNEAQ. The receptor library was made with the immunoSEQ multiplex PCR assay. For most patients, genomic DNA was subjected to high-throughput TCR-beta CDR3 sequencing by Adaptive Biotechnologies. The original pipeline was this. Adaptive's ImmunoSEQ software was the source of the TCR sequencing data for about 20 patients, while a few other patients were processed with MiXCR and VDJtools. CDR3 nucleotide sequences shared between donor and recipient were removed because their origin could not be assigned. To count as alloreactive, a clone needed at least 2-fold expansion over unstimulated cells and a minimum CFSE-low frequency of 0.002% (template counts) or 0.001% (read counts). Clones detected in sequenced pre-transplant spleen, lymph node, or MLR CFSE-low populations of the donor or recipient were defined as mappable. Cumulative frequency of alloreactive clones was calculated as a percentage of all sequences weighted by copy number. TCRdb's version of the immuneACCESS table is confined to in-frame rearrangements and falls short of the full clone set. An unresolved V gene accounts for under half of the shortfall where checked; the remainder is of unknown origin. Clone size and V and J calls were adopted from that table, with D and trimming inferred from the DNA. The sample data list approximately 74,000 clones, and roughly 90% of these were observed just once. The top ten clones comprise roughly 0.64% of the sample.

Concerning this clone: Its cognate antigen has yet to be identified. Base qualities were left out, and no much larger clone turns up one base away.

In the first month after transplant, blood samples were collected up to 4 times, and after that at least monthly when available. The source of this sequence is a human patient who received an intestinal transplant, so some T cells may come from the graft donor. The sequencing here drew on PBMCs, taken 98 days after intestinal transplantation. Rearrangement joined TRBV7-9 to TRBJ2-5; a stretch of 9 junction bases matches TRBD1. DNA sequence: TGTGCCAGCAGCTTAGACAGGGGGCTACGAGAGACCCAGTACTTC. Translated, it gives CASSLDRGLRETQYF.